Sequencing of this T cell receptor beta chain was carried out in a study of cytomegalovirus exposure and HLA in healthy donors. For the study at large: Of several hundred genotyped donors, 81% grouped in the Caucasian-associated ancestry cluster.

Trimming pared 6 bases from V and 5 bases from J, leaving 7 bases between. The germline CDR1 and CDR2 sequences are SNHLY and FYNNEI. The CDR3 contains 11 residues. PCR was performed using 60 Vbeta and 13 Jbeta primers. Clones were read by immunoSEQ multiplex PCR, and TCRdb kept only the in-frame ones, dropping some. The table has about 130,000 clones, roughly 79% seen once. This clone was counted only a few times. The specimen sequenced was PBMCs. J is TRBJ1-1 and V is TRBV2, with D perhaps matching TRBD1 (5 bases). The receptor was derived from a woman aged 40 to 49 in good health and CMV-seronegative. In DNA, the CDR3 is TGTGCCAGCAGGGAGGGGACTGAAGCTTTCTTT. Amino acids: CASREGTEAFF.